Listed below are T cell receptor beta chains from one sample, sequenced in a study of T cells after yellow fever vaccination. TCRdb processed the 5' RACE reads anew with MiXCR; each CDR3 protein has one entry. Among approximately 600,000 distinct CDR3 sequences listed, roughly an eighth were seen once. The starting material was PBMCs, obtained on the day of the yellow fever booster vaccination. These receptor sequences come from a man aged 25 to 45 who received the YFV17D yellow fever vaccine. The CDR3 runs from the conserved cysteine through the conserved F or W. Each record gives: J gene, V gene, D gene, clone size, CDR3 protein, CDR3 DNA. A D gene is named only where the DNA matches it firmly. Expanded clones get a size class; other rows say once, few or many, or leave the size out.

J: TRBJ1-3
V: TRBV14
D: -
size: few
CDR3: CASSPWDGNTIYF
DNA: TGTGCCAGCAGCCCGTGGGATGGAAACACCATATATTTT

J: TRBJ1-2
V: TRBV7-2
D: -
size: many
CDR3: CASSLDGSGYGYTF
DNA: TGTGCCAGCAGCTTAGATGGTTCGGGATATGGCTACACCTTC

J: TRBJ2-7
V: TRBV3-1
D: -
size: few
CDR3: CASSRKILSYEQYF
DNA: TGTGCCAGCAGCCGTAAAATCCTCTCCTACGAGCAGTACTTC

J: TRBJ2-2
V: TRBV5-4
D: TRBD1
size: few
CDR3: CASSSGRQGRPGELFF
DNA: TGTGCCAGCAGCTCGGGGAGACAGGGCCGCCCCGGGGAGCTGTTTTTT

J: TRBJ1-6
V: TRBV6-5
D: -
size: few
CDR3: CASSYTQGSPLHF
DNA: TGTGCCAGCAGTTACACACAGGGATCACCCCTCCACTTT

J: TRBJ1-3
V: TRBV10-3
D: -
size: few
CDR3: CAIRVDRHSGNTIYF
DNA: TGTGCCATCAGAGTGGACAGACATTCTGGAAACACCATATATTTT

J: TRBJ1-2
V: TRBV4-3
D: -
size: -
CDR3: CASSQDQASYGYTF
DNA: TGCGCCAGCAGCCAAGATCAAGCCTCCTATGGCTACACCTTC

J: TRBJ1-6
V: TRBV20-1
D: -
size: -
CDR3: CSAPPGTANSPLHF
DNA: TGCAGTGCCCCCCCCGGGACGGCCAATTCACCCCTCCACTTT

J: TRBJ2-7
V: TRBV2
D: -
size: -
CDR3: CASSRGQATYEQYF
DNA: TGTGCCAGCAGTCGGGGACAAGCTACCTACGAGCAGTACTTC

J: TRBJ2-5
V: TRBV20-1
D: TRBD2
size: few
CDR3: CSAPSGGPQETQYF
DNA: TGCAGTGCTCCTAGCGGGGGTCCCCAAGAGACCCAGTACTTC

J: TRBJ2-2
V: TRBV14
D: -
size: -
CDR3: CASSPWGYSSGPYTGELFF
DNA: TGTGCCAGCAGCCCGTGGGGTTACAGCAGCGGGCCTTACACCGGGGAGCTGTTTTTT

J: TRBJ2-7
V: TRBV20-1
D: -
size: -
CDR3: CSARAAGQASYEQYF
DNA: TGCAGTGCTAGAGCTGCGGGTCAGGCGTCCTACGAGCAGTACTTC

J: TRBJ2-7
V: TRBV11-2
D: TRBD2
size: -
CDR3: CASSLELAGPPEEQYF
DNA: TGTGCCAGCAGCTTAGAATTAGCGGGGCCCCCTGAGGAGCAGTACTTC

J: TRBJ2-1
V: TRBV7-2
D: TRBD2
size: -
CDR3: CASSLLGGRLNHEQFF
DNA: TGTGCCAGCAGCCTCTTAGGCGGGAGACTAAATCATGAGCAGTTCTTC

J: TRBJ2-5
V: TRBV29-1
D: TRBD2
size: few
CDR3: CSVFGEGRVLWETQYF
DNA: TGCAGCGTTTTTGGGGAGGGGCGCGTCCTGTGGGAGACCCAGTACTTC

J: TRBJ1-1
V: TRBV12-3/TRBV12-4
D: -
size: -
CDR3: CASSFGTDNTEAFF
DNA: TGTGCCAGCAGTTTCGGGACGGATAACACTGAAGCTTTCTTT

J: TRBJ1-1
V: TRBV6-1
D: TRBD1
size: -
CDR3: CASRRTGAMNTEAFF
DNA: TGTGCCAGCAGAAGGACAGGGGCCATGAACACTGAAGCTTTCTTT

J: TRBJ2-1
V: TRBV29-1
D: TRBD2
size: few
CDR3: CSVEDGTSAYGQFF
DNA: TGCAGCGTTGAGGACGGGACTAGCGCTTACGGGCAGTTCTTC

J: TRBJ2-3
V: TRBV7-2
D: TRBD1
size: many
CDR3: CASRLTGSDTQYF
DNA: TGTGCCAGCAGGCTGACAGGGTCAGATACGCAGTATTTT

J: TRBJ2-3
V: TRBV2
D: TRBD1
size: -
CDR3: CASSRRTGQADTQYF
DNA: TGTGCCAGCAGTAGACGGACAGGACAGGCAGATACGCAGTATTTT

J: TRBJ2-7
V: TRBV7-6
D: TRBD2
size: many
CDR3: CASSLAATSGVTYEQYF
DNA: TGTGCCAGCAGCTTAGCAGCAACCAGCGGGGTTACCTACGAGCAGTACTTC

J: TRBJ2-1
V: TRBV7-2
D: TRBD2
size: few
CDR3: CASRLRLAGYNEQFF
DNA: TGTGCCAGCAGACTACGACTAGCGGGGTACAATGAGCAGTTCTTC

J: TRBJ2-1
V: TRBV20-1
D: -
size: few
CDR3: CSARGLALNEQFF
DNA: TGCAGTGCTAGAGGCCTAGCGCTCAATGAGCAGTTCTTC

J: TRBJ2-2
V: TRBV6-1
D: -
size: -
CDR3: CASSEAGSGGRGELFF
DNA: TGTGCCAGCAGTGAAGCGGGTTCCGGGGGTCGCGGGGAGCTGTTTTTT

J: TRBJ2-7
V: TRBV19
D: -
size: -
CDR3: CASSQTGSGLWYEQYF
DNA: TGTGCCAGTAGTCAGACAGGTTCAGGTTTGTGGTACGAGCAGTACTTC

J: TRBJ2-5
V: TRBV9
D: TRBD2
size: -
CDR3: CASKTSGRIQETQYF
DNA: TGTGCCAGCAAGACTAGCGGGAGGATCCAAGAGACCCAGTACTTC

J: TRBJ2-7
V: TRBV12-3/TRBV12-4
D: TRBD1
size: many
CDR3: CASSLAAGGPYEQYF
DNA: TGTGCCAGCAGTTTGGCGGCAGGGGGCCCCTACGAGCAGTACTTC

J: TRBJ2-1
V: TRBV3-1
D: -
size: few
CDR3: CASSKGGASEQFF
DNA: TGTGCCAGCAGCAAAGGGGGAGCTTCGGAGCAGTTCTTC

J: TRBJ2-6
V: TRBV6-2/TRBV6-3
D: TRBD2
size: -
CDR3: CASSTRLAGVFSGANVLTF
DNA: TGTGCCAGCAGCACCCGTCTAGCGGGAGTCTTCTCTGGGGCCAACGTCCTGACTTTC

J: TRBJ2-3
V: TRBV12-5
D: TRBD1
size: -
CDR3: CTSGSGTGGIDTQYF
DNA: TGTACTAGTGGCTCCGGGACAGGGGGGATAGATACGCAGTATTTT

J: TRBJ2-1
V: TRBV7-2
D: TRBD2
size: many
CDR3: CASSLTGPAGGPGRQFF
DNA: TGTGCCAGCAGCTTAACTGGTCCAGCGGGAGGGCCAGGGCGGCAGTTCTTC

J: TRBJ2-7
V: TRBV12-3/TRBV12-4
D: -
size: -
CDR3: CASSLFRGEQYF
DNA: TGTGCCAGCAGCCTTTTTCGGGGCGAGCAGTACTTC

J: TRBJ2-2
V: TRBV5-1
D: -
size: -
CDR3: CASSQDGMNTGELFF
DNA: TGCGCCAGCAGCCAGGACGGGATGAACACCGGGGAGCTGTTTTTT

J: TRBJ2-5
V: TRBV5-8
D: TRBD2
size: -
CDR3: CASSLGAGEVGETQYF
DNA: TGTGCCAGCAGCTTGGGTGCGGGAGAAGTTGGGGAGACCCAGTACTTC

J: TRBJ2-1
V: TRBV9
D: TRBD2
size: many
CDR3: CASSVASGRGEEQFF
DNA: TGTGCCAGCAGCGTAGCTAGCGGGAGGGGGGAGGAGCAGTTCTTC

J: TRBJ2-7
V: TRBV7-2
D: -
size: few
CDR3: CASSLGQGEIYEQYF
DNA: TGTGCCAGCAGCTTAGGTCAGGGAGAAATCTACGAGCAGTACTTC

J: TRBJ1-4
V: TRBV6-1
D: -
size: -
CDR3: CASTPGGGGEKLFF
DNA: TGTGCCAGCACTCCCGGAGGGGGGGGTGAAAAACTGTTTTTT

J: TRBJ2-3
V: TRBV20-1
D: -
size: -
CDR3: CSPKGRDTQYF
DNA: TGCAGTCCGAAAGGCCGGGATACGCAGTATTTT

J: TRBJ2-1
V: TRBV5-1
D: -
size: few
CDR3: CASSATPLANPYNEQFF
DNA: TGCGCCAGCAGCGCCACACCGCTAGCGAACCCCTACAATGAGCAGTTCTTC

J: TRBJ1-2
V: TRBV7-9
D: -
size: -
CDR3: CASSASSRDGGYTF
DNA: TGTGCCAGCAGCGCTAGTTCCAGGGACGGGGGCTACACCTTC

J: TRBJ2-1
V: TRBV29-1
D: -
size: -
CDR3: CSVGGSMDEQFF
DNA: TGCAGCGTTGGAGGGAGTATGGATGAGCAGTTCTTC

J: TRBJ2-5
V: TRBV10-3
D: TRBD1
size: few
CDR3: CAIRTGTEETQYF
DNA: TGTGCCATCAGAACCGGGACAGAAGAGACCCAGTACTTC

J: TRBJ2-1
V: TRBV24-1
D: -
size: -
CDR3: CATSDTHSGGYNEQFF
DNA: TGTGCCACCAGTGACACTCATAGCGGAGGTTACAATGAGCAGTTCTTC

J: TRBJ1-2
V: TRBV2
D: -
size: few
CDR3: CASTLRVGGYTF
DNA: TGTGCCAGTACCCTAAGGGTCGGTGGCTACACCTTC

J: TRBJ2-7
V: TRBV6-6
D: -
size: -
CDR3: CASSPTLGDEQYF
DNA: TGTGCCAGCAGCCCCACCCTGGGGGACGAGCAGTACTTC

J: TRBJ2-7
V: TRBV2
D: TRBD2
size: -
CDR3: CASSRAGTSGYEQYF
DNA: TGTGCCAGCAGTAGGGCGGGGACTAGCGGATACGAGCAGTACTTC

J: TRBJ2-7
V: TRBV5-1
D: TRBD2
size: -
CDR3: CASSLGRTSGDLEQYF
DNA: TGCGCCAGCAGCTTGGGTCGGACTAGCGGCGACCTGGAGCAGTACTTC

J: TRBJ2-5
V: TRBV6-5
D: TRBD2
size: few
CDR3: CASSYYSGRGRETQYF
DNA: TGTGCCAGCAGTTACTATAGCGGGAGAGGGAGAGAGACCCAGTACTTC

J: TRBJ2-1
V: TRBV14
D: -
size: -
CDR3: CASSQRPSPTYNEQFF
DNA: TGTGCCAGCAGCCAACGTCCCAGCCCGACTTACAATGAGCAGTTCTTC

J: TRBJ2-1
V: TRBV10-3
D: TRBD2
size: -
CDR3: CAISVGTSGRSGEQFF
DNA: TGTGCCATCAGTGTCGGGACTAGCGGGAGATCTGGTGAGCAGTTCTTC

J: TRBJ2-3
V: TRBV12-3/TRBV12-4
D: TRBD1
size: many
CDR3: CASSTDRLTRDTQYF
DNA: TGTGCCAGCAGCACGGACAGGCTTACGAGGGATACGCAGTATTTT

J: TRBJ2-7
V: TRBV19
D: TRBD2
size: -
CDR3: CASKEREGFREQYF
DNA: TGTGCCAGCAAAGAGCGGGAGGGTTTTAGGGAGCAGTACTTC